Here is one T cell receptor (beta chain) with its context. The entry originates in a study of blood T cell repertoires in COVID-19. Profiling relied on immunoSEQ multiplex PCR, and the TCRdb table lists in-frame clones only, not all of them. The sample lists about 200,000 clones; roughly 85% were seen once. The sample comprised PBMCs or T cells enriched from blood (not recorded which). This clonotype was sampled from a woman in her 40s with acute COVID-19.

In nucleotides, the CDR3 is TGCGCCAGCAGCTTGATGGCGGACCAAGAGACCCAGTACTTC. It yields the protein CASSLMADQETQYF. The V and J genes are TRBV5-1 and TRBJ2-5; no reliable D call. CDR3 size: 14 residues. The V gene lost 1 base and the J gene lost 0 bases, with 7 bases spanning the gap. The germline V gene has CDR1 SGHRS and CDR2 YFSETQ.